The 15 T cell receptor beta chains below come from one sample, sequenced in a study of regulatory T cells in long-lasting Graves disease. iRepertoire HTBI primers and Arm-PCR of CDR3 regions built TCR beta libraries. TCRdb re-analysed the multiplex PCR reads in MiXCR, keeping a single row per CDR3 protein. The profile covers roughly 430,000 distinct CDR3 sequences, with roughly 21% appearing a single time and over 11% taken by the ten largest. Time point denoted: persistent/refractory GD, antithyroid drugs over 5 years with positive TRAb. PBMC RNA was the source of the TCR library. The specimen comprised peripheral blood mononuclear cells (PBMCs), sampled when the disease was refractory, from a patient treated with antithyroid drugs. The receptors derive from a female donor with Graves disease.

This clonotype has ten or more counts. The chain combines TRBV20-1 with TRBJ2-7, with 12 bases aligning to TRBD2. Germline assignment: CDR1 DFQATT and CDR2 SNEGSKA (reference sequence). V shed 3 bases and J 3 bases; nucleotides not matched to a gene: 12. The CDR3 sequence is 17 residues long. CDR3 sequence reads: CSASRTETSGRFYEQYF. The CDR3 DNA is TGCAGTGCTAGTCGGACCGAGACTAGCGGGAGATTCTACGAGCAGTACTTC.

A few counts support this clonotype. The V gene is TRBV4-1, the J gene TRBJ2-5; D gene uncertain. The CDR3 extends over 13 amino acids. Germline V gene data show CDR1 as MGHRA and CDR2 as YSYEKL. With 1 base removed from V and 5 bases from J, the gap between germline ends came to 8 bases. In nucleotides, the CDR3 is TGCGCCAGCAGCCAAGGGGTTCCGGAGACCCAGTACTTC. Its translation: CASSQGVPETQYF.

The V call is TRBV7-9, the J call TRBJ1-1; D is unclear. The germline V gene encodes CDR1 SEHNR and CDR2 FQNEAQ (reference sequence). Between the trimmed V and J ends, which lost 7 bases and 1 base, there was a span of 13 bases. This CDR3 has 14 amino acids. In nucleotides, the CDR3 is TGTGCCAGCACCCTCCCGTACGGGAACACTGAAGCTTTCTTT. Residues: CASTLPYGNTEAFF.

The chain links TRBV30 to TRBJ1-5, with 9 bases matching TRBD1. V lost 5 bases and J lost 4; bases outside the gene matches: 6. This CDR3 spans 14 amino acids. Germline V lookup: CDR1 GTSNPN, CDR2 SVGIG (reference sequence). The CDR3 DNA is TGTGCCTGGGGGGGGGGACAGGGAAATCAGCCCCAGCATTTT. Protein sequence: CAWGGGQGNQPQHF.

The rearrangement links TRBV19 to TRBJ2-1; 11 positions match TRBD2. The CDR3 totals 14 residues. The ends lost 7 bases at V and 7 bases at J; junction bases unmatched: 6. Per germline, CDR1 LNHDA and CDR2 SQIVND (reference sequence). CDR3: CASKELAGVNEQFF. CDR3 DNA: TGTGCCAGTAAGGAACTAGCGGGAGTTAATGAGCAGTTCTTC.

Only a few counts were recorded for this clonotype. V gene TRBV29-1 combines with J gene TRBJ2-2; no reliable D call. V was cut by 6 bases and J by 2 bases, with 13 bases left in between. The CDR3 runs 14 residues. CDR1 SQVTM and CDR2 ANQGSEA come from the germline V gene. The CDR3 DNA sequence: TGCAGCGTCCGACATCTAGGAAACACCGGGGAGCTGTTTTTT. Its protein product is CSVRHLGNTGELFF.

This clonotype was seen ten or more times. The CDR3 bases are TGCGCCAGCAGCTTGTCAGGGGAGAATGAAAAACTGTTTTTT. Its translation: CASSLSGENEKLFF. The chain employs TRBV5-1 and TRBJ1-4, with a possible D match to TRBD1 (6 bases). The V gene lost 1 base and the J gene lost 5 bases, with 9 bases spanning the gap. The CDR3 extends over 14 amino acids. CDR1 and CDR2 from the germline V gene are SGHRS and YFSETQ.

There are many counts of this clonotype. The rearrangement joins TRBV20-1 to TRBJ2-7; 9 nucleotides match TRBD2. CDR3 size: 16 residues. CDR1 and CDR2 from the germline V gene are DFQATT and SNEGSKA (reference sequence). The V segment lost 0 bases and the J segment 3 bases; nucleotides outside the gene matches: 9. The CDR3 protein is CSARDVGSSGNYEQYF. The CDR3 DNA reads TGCAGTGCTAGAGACGTGGGATCTAGCGGGAACTACGAGCAGTACTTC.

About this clonotype: A far larger clone is just one base off, so this is likely a read error. The CDR3 does not end in the conserved phenylalanine or tryptophan, so this is likely a read error. It is unclear where the CDR3 begins or ends on the DNA, so no DNA is shown, and the CDR3 is as TCRdb lists it. The chain links TRBV2 to TRBJ2-1; no DNA check was done on the table's D call, TRBD1. The CDR3 is made up of 14 amino acids, end residues included. In germline, CDR1 is SNHLY, CDR2 FYNNEI. The CDR3 sequence is CASSESGAGRSIYL.

This clonotype was recorded many times. The rearrangement joins TRBV6-1 to TRBJ2-4, with D maybe TRBD1 (7 bases). Germline V CDR1 and CDR2: MNHNS, SASEGT. Deletions cut 2 bases from V and 0 bases from J, with 8 bases between. The CDR3 totals 15 residues. The CDR3 spells CASSEQGGAKNIQYF. The CDR3 nucleotides are TGTGCCAGCAGTGAACAGGGGGGAGCCAAAAACATTCAGTACTTC.

The CDR3 region is CASSVSSGTGELFF. The CDR3 DNA reads as TGTGCCAGCAGCGTATCCAGTGGCACCGGGGAGCTGTTTTTT. The rearrangement joins TRBV9 to TRBJ2-2, with no clear D. V lost 1 base, J lost 4 bases, and 8 bases lay in between. This CDR3 has 14 residues. Germline V CDR1 and CDR2: SGDLS, YYNGEE.

The gene calls are TRBV19 and TRBJ2-7; 9 bases align to TRBD2. The V gene end was trimmed by 2 bases and the J gene end by 5 bases; junction bases not matched to a gene: 7. The germline gives CDR1 LNHDA, CDR2 SQIVND (reference sequence). The CDR3 consists of 15 residues. Here the CDR3 DNA reads TGTGCCAGTAGTATATATAGCGGGAGTTTCAACGAGCAGTACTTC. The encoded protein is CASSIYSGSFNEQYF.

The chain links TRBV4-1 to TRBJ2-7; TRBD1 matches at 9 bases. The germline V gene encodes CDR1 MGHRA and CDR2 YSYEKL. The junction had 7 bases not matched to a gene; V was cut back by 4 bases and J by 0 bases. The CDR3 covers 16 residues. CDR3 sequence (DNA): TGCGCCAGCAGCCCGAGTCCGGGACAGGGCTCCTACGAGCAGTACTTC. This encodes CASSPSPGQGSYEQYF.

The chain employs TRBV27 and TRBJ2-1; D possibly corresponds to TRBD2 (5 bases). The ends were cut back, 6 bases at V and 0 bases at J, with 15 bases in the middle. CDR1 and CDR2 from the germline V gene are MNHEY and SMNVEV (reference sequence). The CDR3 spans 16 residues. CDR3 sequence reads: CASSPPPGSSYNEQFF. CDR3 bases: TGTGCCAGCAGCCCTCCCCCGGGGAGCTCCTACAATGAGCAGTTCTTC.

The chain employs TRBV15 and TRBJ2-7; maybe TRBD2 (6 bases). CDR3 length equals 13 residues. The V end was cut by 8 bases, the J end by 5 bases, with 16 bases between. The germline gives CDR1 LNHNV, CDR2 YYDKDF (reference sequence). CDR3 in DNA: TGTGCCACCCAATGGGACTTCGAGGACGAGCAGTACTTC. Amino acid sequence: CATQWDFEDEQYF.